Following are 5 T cell receptor beta chains from one sample sequenced in a study of T cells after yellow fever vaccination. Using its own MiXCR run on the 5' RACE reads, TCRdb lists one record per CDR3 protein. There are approximately 600,000 distinct CDR3 sequences in the sample; about 12% occur only once, and 14% to 15% lies in the top ten. This material consisted of PBMCs, taken on the day of the yellow fever booster vaccination. Source of these receptors: a man aged 30 to 45 who received the YFV17D yellow fever vaccine.

This clonotype was picked up many times. The chain uses TRBV7-9 and TRBJ2-3; D gene uncertain. Germline lookup yields CDR1 SEHNR and CDR2 FQNEAQ (reference sequence). The CDR3 runs to 12 residues. Trimming pared 3 bases from V and 6 bases from J, leaving 7 bases between. The CDR3 DNA reads as TGTGCCAGCAGCTTTGCAGGCGATACGCAGTATTTT. This sequence encodes CASSFAGDTQYF.

The rearrangement joins TRBV5-8 to TRBJ2-2; 7 bases fit TRBD1. Germline CDR1 is SGHTS and CDR2 is YDEGEE. J was trimmed by 6 bases and V by 4 bases; bases with no gene match: 3. There are 13 residues in the CDR3. CDR3 sequence (DNA): TGTGCCAGCAGCATTACAGGGGCCGGGGAGCTGTTTTTT. Protein sequence: CASSITGAGELFF.

The sample holds a few counts of this clonotype. This chain uses TRBV11-3 with TRBJ2-2, with a tentative D call TRBD1 (5 bases). Trimming took 5 bases from V and 8 from J, leaving 12 bases between them. The CDR3 consists of 13 residues. CDR1 and CDR2 (germline): SGHNT, YENEEA. As DNA, the CDR3 is TGTGCCAGCAGCACCCACAGGTCTGGGGAGCTGTTTTTT. This codes for CASSTHRSGELFF.

The chain recombines TRBV4-3 with TRBJ2-5; D gene unclear. The CDR3 totals 14 residues. Germline CDR1 and CDR2: LGHNA and YSLEER. Trimming took off 1 base at V and 4 bases at J, with 10 bases between the two ends. This chain's CDR3 is CASSQVLSVETQYF. DNA for the CDR3: TGCGCCAGCAGCCAAGTCCTGAGCGTAGAGACCCAGTACTTC.

The chain joins TRBV20-1 to TRBJ2-1, with 11 bases identical to TRBD2. The CDR3 has 19 residues. Germline V lookup: CDR1 DFQATT, CDR2 SNEGSKA (reference sequence). V dropped 2 bases and J dropped 4; count of bases not matched to a gene: 16. The CDR3 sequence is CSARHTTGTSGKGYNEQFF. The CDR3 nucleotides are TGCAGTGCTAGACACACCACCGGGACTAGCGGAAAAGGTTACAATGAGCAGTTCTTC.